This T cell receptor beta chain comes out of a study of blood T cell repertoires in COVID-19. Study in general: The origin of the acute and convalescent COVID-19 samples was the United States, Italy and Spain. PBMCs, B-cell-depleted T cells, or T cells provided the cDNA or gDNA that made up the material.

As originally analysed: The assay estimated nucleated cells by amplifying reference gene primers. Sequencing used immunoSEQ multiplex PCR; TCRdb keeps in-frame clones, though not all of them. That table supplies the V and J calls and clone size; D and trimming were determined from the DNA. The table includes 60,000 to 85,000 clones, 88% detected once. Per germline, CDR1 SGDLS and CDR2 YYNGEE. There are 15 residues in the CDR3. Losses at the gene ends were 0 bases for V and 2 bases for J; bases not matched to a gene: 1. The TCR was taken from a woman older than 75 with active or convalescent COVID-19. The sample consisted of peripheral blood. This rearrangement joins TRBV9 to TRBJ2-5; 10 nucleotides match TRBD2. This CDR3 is CASSVASGGQETQYF. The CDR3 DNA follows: TGTGCCAGCAGCGTAGCTAGCGGGGGACAAGAGACCCAGTACTTC.